This entry concerns a single TCR beta chain. Antigen: not known. The entry originates in a study of monozygotic twins with inflammatory bowel disease. Broader study findings: Immunosuppressive treatments were not uniform, and this may have added variability to patient repertoires. There was no support for any single strong signal or clonotype associated with IBD. Patients with IBD had less TCRbeta diversity (inverse Simpson) than their healthy co-twins.

TCRdb re-called the 5' RACE reads and catalogs CDR3 proteins one per entry, DNA excluded. The sample table includes more than 300,000 distinct CDR3 sequences. Sequenced input: blood. This clonotype originated in a human donor with ulcerative colitis or Crohn's disease, or a healthy co-twin of an affected twin (not recorded which).

The CDR3 spells CASGDRRSSGGLADTQYF. The chain links TRBV5-1 to TRBJ2-3; TCRdb lists TRBD2, though no DNA is available to test this call. This CDR3 is built from 18 residues. Germline CDR1 SGHRS, CDR2 YFSETQ.